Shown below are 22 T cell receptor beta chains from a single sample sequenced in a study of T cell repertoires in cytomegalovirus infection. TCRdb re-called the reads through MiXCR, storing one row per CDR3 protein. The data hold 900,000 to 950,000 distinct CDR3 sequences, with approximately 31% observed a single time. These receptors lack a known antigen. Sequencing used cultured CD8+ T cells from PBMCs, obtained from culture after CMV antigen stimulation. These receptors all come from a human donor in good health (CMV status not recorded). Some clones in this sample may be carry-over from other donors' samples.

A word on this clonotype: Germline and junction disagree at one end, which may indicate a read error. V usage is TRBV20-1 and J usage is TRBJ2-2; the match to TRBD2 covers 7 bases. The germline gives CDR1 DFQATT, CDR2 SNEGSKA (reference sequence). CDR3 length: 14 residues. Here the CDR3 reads CSAPAGVDTRELFF. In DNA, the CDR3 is TGCAGTGCTCCGGCGGGGGTGGACACCAGGGAGCTGTTTTTT.

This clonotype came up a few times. The CDR3: CATWGKYTDTQYF. CDR3 in DNA: TGTGCCACCTGGGGTAAATACACAGATACGCAGTATTTT. This chain links TRBV6-1 with TRBJ2-3, with D uncertain. Trimming shortened V by 10 bases and J by 2 bases, and 13 bases separated the two germline ends. This CDR3 is built from 13 residues. Germline V gene sequence: CDR1 MNHNS, CDR2 SASEGT.

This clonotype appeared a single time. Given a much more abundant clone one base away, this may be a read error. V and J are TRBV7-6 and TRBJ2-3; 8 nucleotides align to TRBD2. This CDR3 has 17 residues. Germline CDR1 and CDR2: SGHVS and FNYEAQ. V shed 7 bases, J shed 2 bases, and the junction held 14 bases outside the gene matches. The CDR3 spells CASIFRTGGPNTDTQYF. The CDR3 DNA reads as TGTGCCAGCATCTTTCGTACGGGGGGGCCGAACACAGATACGCAGTATTTT.

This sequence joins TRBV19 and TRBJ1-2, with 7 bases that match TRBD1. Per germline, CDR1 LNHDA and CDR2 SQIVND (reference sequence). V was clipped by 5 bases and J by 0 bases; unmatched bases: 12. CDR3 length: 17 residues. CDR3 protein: CASSQRQGTPANYGYTF. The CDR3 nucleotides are TGTGCCAGTAGTCAGAGACAGGGTACGCCTGCTAACTATGGCTACACCTTC.

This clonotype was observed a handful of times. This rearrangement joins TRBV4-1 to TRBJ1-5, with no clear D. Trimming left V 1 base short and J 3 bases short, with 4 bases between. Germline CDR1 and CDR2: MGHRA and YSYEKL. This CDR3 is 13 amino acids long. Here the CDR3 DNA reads TGCGCCAGCAGCCAAGCGATCAATCAGCCCCAGCATTTT. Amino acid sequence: CASSQAINQPQHF.

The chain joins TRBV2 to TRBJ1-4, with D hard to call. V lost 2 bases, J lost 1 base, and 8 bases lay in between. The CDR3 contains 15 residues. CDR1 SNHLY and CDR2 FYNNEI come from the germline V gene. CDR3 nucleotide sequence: TGTGCCAGCAGTGAATGGACTGGAACTAATGAAAAACTGTTTTTT. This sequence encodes CASSEWTGTNEKLFF.

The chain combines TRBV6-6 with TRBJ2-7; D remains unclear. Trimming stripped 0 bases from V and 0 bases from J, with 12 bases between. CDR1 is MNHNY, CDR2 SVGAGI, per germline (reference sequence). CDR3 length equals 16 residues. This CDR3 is CASSYSMDPASYEQYV. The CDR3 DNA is TGTGCCAGCAGTTACTCGATGGACCCCGCCTCCTACGAGCAGTACGTC.

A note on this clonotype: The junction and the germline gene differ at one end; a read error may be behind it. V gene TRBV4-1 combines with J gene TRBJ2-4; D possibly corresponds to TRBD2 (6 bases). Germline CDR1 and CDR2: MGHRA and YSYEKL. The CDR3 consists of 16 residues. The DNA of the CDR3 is TGCTCCAGCAGCCAAGATCCCGGAGGGCTGGGGAACATTCAGTACTTC. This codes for CSSSQDPGGLGNIQYF.

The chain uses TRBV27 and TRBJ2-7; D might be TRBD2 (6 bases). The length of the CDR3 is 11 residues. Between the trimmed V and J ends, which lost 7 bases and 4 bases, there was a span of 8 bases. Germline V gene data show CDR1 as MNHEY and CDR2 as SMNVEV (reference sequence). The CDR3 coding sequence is TGTGCCAGCATGGGGGGTTACGAGCAGTACTTC. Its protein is CASMGGYEQYF.

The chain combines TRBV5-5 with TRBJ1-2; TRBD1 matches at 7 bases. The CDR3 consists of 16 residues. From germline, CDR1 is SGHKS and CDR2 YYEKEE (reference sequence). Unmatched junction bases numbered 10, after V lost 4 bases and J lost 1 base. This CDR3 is CASSPVAGGINYGYTF. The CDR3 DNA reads TGTGCCAGCAGCCCGGTTGCAGGGGGAATTAACTATGGCTACACCTTC.

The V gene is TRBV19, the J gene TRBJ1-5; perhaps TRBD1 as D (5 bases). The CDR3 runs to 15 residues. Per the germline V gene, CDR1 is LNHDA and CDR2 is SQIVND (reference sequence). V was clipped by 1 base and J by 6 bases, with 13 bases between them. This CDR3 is CASSIVGGKGQPQHF. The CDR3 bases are TGTGCCAGTAGTATAGTCGGGGGAAAAGGTCAGCCCCAGCATTTT.

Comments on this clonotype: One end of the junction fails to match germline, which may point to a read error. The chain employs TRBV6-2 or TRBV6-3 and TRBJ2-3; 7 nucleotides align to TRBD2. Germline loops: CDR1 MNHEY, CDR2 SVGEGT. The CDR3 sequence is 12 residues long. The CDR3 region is CATSGSGDTQYF. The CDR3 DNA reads TGTGCCACCAGTGGTAGCGGGGATACGCAGTATTTT.

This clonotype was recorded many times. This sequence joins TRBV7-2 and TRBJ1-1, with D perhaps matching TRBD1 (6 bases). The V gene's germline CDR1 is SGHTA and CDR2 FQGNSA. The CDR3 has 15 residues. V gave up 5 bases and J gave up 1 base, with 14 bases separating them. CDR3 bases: TGTGCCAGCAGCCTCCGAGGGACACGGAACACTGAAGCTTTCTTT. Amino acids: CASSLRGTRNTEAFF.

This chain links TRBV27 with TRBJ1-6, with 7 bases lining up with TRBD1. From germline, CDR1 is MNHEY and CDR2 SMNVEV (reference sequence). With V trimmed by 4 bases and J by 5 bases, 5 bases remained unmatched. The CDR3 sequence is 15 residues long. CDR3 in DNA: TGTGCCAGCAGTTCCGGGACAGTCGATAATTCACCCCTCCACTTT. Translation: CASSSGTVDNSPLHF.

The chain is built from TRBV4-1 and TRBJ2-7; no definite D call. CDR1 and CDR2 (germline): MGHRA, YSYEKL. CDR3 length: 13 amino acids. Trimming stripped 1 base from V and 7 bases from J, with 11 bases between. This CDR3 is CASSQAKLREQYF. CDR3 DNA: TGCGCCAGCAGCCAAGCGAAGCTACGAGAGCAGTACTTC.

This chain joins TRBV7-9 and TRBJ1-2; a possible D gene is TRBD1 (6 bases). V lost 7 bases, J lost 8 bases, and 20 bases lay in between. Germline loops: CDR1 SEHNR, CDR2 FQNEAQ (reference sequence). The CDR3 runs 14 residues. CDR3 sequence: CASTTRVGASGYTF. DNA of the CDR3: TGTGCCAGCACCACCCGCGTGGGGGCGAGCGGCTACACCTTC.

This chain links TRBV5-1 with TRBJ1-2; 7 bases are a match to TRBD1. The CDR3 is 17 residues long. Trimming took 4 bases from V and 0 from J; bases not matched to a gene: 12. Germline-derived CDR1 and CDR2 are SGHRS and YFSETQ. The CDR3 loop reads CASSLNLGTDPNYGYTF. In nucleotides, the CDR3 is TGCGCCAGCAGCCTCAATCTCGGGACAGACCCTAACTATGGCTACACCTTC.

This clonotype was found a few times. CDR3 residues: CSVEDMPTQYF. The CDR3 nucleotides read TGCAGCGTTGAAGATATGCCGACCCAGTACTTC. V usage is TRBV29-1 and J usage is TRBJ2-5; no reliable D call. Germline loops: CDR1 SQVTM, CDR2 ANQGSEA. This CDR3 spans 11 amino acids. V was clipped by 0 bases and J by 7 bases, with 6 bases between them.

The CDR3 protein is CASSDAGQVYEQYF. The DNA for the CDR3 is TGTGCCAGCAGCGATGCGGGACAAGTCTACGAGCAGTACTTC. The chain employs TRBV6-1 and TRBJ2-7, with D perhaps assigned TRBD1 or TRBD2 (6 bases each). The length of the CDR3 is 14 residues. Trimming took off 6 bases at V and 3 bases at J, with 15 bases between the two ends. Germline V gene data show CDR1 as MNHNS and CDR2 as SASEGT.

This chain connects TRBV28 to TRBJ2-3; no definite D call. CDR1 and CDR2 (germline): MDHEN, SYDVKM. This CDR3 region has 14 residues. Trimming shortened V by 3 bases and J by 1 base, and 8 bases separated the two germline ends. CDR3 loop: CASSFGARTDTQYF. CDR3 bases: TGTGCCAGCAGTTTCGGAGCGCGCACAGATACGCAGTATTTT.

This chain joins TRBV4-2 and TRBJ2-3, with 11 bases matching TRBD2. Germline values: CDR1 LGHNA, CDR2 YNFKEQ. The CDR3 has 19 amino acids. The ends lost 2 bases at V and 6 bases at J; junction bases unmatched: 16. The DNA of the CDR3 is TGTGCCAGCAGCCAAAAATACCCCTCGCTAGCGGGGGGCCGGGATACGCAGTATTTT. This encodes CASSQKYPSLAGGRDTQYF.

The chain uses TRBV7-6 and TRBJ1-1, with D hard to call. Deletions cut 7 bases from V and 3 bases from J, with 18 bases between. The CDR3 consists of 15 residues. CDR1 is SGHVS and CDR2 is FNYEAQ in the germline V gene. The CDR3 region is CASTLSGKSYTEAFF. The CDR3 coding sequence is TGTGCCAGCACTCTTTCCGGGAAATCCTACACTGAAGCTTTCTTT. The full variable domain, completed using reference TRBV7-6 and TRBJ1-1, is GAGVSQSPRYKVTKRGQDVALRCDPISGHVSLYWYRQALGQGPEFLTYFNYEAQQDKSGLPNDRFSAERPEGSISTLTIQRTEQRDSAMYRCASTLSGKSYTEAFFGQGTRLTVV.